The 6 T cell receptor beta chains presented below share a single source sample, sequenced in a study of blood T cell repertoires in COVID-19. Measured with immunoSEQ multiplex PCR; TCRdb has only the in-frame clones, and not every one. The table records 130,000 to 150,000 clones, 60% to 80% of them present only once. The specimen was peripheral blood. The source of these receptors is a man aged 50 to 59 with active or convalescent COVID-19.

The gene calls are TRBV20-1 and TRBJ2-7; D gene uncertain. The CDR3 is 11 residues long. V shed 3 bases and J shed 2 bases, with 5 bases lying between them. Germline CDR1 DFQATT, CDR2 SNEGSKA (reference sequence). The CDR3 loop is CSASGPYEQYF. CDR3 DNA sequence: TGCAGTGCTAGCGGTCCCTACGAGCAGTACTTC.

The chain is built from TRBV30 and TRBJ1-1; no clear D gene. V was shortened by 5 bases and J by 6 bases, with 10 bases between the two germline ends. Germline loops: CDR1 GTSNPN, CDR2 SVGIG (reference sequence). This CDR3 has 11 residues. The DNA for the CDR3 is TGTGCCTGGTGCGATAACGCTGAAGCTTTCTTT. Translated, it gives CAWCDNAEAFF.

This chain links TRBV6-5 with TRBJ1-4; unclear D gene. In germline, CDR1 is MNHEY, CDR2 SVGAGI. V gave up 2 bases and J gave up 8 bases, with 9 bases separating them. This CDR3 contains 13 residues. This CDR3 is CASSYGPWEKLFF. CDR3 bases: TGTGCCAGCAGTTACGGGCCTTGGGAAAAACTGTTTTTT.

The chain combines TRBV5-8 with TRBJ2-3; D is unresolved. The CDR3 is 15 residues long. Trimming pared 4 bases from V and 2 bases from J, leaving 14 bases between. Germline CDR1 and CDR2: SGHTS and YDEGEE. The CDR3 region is CASSPYGQITDTQYF. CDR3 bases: TGTGCCAGCAGCCCATATGGGCAGATCACAGATACGCAGTATTTT.

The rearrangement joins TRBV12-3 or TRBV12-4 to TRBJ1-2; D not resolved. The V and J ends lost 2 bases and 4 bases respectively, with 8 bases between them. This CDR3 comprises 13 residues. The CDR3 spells CASSLSRFYGYTF. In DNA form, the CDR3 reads TGTGCCAGCAGTTTATCCAGGTTCTATGGCTACACCTTC.

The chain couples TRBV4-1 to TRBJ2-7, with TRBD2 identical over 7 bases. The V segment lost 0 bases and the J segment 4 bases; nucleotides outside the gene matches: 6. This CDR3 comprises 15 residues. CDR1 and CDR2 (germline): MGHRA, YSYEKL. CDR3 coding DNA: TGCGCCAGCAGCCAAGATCTGGGGAGGGCGTACGAGCAGTACTTC. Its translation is CASSQDLGRAYEQYF.